The TCR beta chain under discussion was sequenced for a study of CD8 T cells in ankylosing spondylitis. Notes on the study in general: Clones linked to disease, bearing a CD8+ phenotype, were relatively rare in peripheral blood. The study identified a TCR beta motif of several highly homologous variants that appeared characteristic of ankylosing spondylitis blood.

This clonotype was detected ten times or more. Its antigen remains unknown. From the 5' RACE reads, TCRdb called clonotypes with MiXCR, one entry per CDR3 protein. The sample records 200,000 to 300,000 distinct CDR3 sequences, around 9.2% being singletons. The CDR3 length is 13 residues. Looked up from germline, CDR1 is SEHNR and CDR2 is FQNEAQ (reference sequence). The V segment lost 4 bases and the J segment 4 bases; nucleotides outside the gene matches: 2. This chain joins TRBV7-9 and TRBJ2-5, with 8 bases identical to TRBD2. Input material: blood, either unsorted or a sorted T cell fraction (not recorded which). The TCR comes from a male donor with ankylosing spondylitis or in good health (not recorded which). The DNA for the CDR3 is TGTGCCAGCAGCTCTAGCGGGCCAGAGACCCAGTACTTC. The encoded protein is CASSSSGPETQYF.